The 21 T cell receptor beta chains reported below all come from one sample, sequenced in a study of radiotherapy plus CTLA-4 blockade in lung cancer. Here immunoSEQ multiplex PCR was the method, and the copy in TCRdb shows in-frame clones only, minus some. The sample lists over 100,000 clones; around 90% were seen once. Sequencing was performed on peripheral blood, taken from a patient treated with radiotherapy plus ipilimumab. The receptors come from a human donor with non-small cell lung cancer that progressed on radiotherapy plus ipilimumab.

V is TRBV7-9 and J is TRBJ2-1; the match to TRBD2 covers 7 bases. J gave up 3 bases and V 1 base, and 3 bases lay outside the gene matches. The germline V gene has CDR1 SEHNR and CDR2 FQNEAQ (reference sequence). The CDR3 has 15 amino acids. In DNA form, the CDR3 reads TGTGCCAGCAGCTTAGAACTAGCGATCTACAATGAGCAGTTCTTC. Translated: CASSLELAIYNEQFF.

This chain connects TRBV10-3 to TRBJ2-1; D is possibly TRBD2 (6 bases). CDR3 length: 15 residues. CDR1 ENHRY and CDR2 SYGVKD come from the germline V gene. The ends were cut back, 10 bases at V and 6 bases at J, with 22 bases in the middle. This CDR3 reads CATSPRDFAPNEQFF. Written as DNA, the CDR3 is TGTGCCACCTCCCCCCGGGACTTTGCCCCCAATGAGCAGTTCTTC.

J is TRBJ2-7 and V is TRBV10-3, with TRBD2 matching 7 bases. The V gene end was trimmed by 4 bases and the J gene end by 1 base; junction bases not matched to a gene: 4. The CDR3 consists of 14 residues. Per the germline V gene, CDR1 is ENHRY and CDR2 is SYGVKD. The CDR3 spells CAISVRLASYEQYF. As DNA, the CDR3 is TGTGCCATCAGTGTGAGACTAGCATCCTACGAGCAGTACTTC.

V gene TRBV2 combines with J gene TRBJ2-2; D not certain. Trimming cost V 7 bases and J 1 base, with 7 bases left between them. The CDR3 extends over 13 amino acids. Germline CDR1 reads SNHLY; CDR2 reads FYNNEI. CDR3 nucleotide sequence: TGTGCCAGCAAGGACGTGAACACCGGGGAGCTGTTTTTT. Encoded protein: CASKDVNTGELFF.

The chain employs TRBV11-2 and TRBJ1-1; the D gene is possibly TRBD1 (6 bases). V lost 1 base and J lost 1, with 16 bases in between. Germline values: CDR1 SGHAT, CDR2 FQNNGV. This CDR3 has 17 amino acids. The CDR3 bases are TGTGCCAGCAGCTTAGGTATGTTCGGGACACCGAACACTGAAGCTTTCTTT. Its translation is CASSLGMFGTPNTEAFF.

The J gene is TRBJ2-1, the V gene TRBV5-1; D possibly matches TRBD1 or TRBD2 (5 bases each). V gave up 0 bases and J gave up 6 bases, with 16 bases separating them. The CDR3 loop spans 16 amino acids. CDR1 is SGHRS, CDR2 YFSETQ, per germline. The CDR3 loop reads CASSLVLSAQGNEQFF. DNA of the CDR3: TGCGCCAGCAGCTTGGTGCTTAGCGCTCAGGGCAATGAGCAGTTCTTC.

This clone was found a few times. This chain uses TRBV19 with TRBJ1-3; no definite D call. CDR1 and CDR2 (germline): LNHDA, SQIVND (reference sequence). V lost 5 bases and J lost 0, with 14 bases in between. This CDR3 has 16 amino acids. The DNA of the CDR3 is TGTGCCAGTAGTTCTTTGGCGGATTTCTCTGGAAACACCATATATTTT. It is translated as CASSSLADFSGNTIYF.

The genes are TRBV18 and TRBJ2-7; D possibly corresponds to TRBD2 (5 bases). Trimming stripped 4 bases from V and 0 bases from J, with 10 bases between. The CDR3 length is 14 residues. The germline V gene encodes CDR1 KGHSH and CDR2 LQKENI. The CDR3 sequence: CASSLDFNSYEQYF. The CDR3 bases are TGTGCCAGCTCACTGGACTTTAACTCCTACGAGCAGTACTTC.

This clone was picked up a small number of times. The chain is built from TRBV27 and TRBJ2-1, with D possibly TRBD2 on 7 matching bases. CDR3 length: 14 residues. Trimming took off 5 bases at V and 8 bases at J, with 16 bases between the two ends. Germline-derived CDR1 and CDR2 are MNHEY and SMNVEV (reference sequence). The CDR3 loop is CASSRRGGYDEQFF. CDR3 coding DNA: TGTGCCAGCAGTAGAAGGGGGGGGTACGATGAGCAGTTCTTC.

This sequence joins TRBV29-1 and TRBJ1-5, with D unclear. Germline-derived CDR1 and CDR2 are SQVTM and ANQGSEA. This CDR3 region has 12 residues. V was shortened by 3 bases and J by 6 bases, with 9 bases between the two germline ends. CDR3 sequence: CSVDEPGQPQHF. CDR3 bases: TGCAGCGTTGACGAACCTGGTCAGCCCCAGCATTTT.

This clone was counted between two and nine times. V gene TRBV7-2 combines with J gene TRBJ2-1, with a possible D match to TRBD2 (7 bases). Between the trimmed V and J ends, which lost 6 bases and 10 bases, there was a span of 16 bases. Germline loops: CDR1 SGHTA, CDR2 FQGNSA. The CDR3 has 13 amino acids. CDR3 coding DNA: TGTGCCAGCAGTCGAGGGGGGGGACTGGAGCAGTTCTTC. Amino acids: CASSRGGGLEQFF.

The chain couples TRBV7-9 to TRBJ2-1, with D perhaps matching TRBD2 (6 bases). The V gene lost 5 bases and the J gene lost 14 bases, with 13 bases spanning the gap. From germline, CDR1 is SEHNR and CDR2 FQNEAQ (reference sequence). This CDR3 is built from 11 residues. The CDR3 loop reads CASSRERAEFF. In DNA form, the CDR3 reads TGTGCCAGCAGCCGGGAGAGGGCGGAGTTCTTC.

A single count supports this clone. The V call is TRBV29-1, the J call TRBJ2-1; the D gene could be TRBD1 or TRBD2 (5 bases each). This CDR3 comprises 14 residues. Trimming pared 2 bases from V and 9 bases from J, leaving 17 bases between. Germline V lookup: CDR1 SQVTM, CDR2 ANQGSEA. The CDR3 DNA is TGCAGCGTTGAACGAGGGGCCCGGCGGGCTGAGCAGTTCTTC. This encodes CSVERGARRAEQFF.

The J gene is TRBJ1-2, the V gene TRBV5-1, with TRBD1 matching over 7 bases. The length of the CDR3 is 14 residues. The germline gives CDR1 SGHRS, CDR2 YFSETQ. V was pared by 3 bases and J by 1 base, with 3 bases of the junction left unmatched. In DNA form, the CDR3 reads TGCGCCAGCAGCTCTACAGGGGTTAACTATGGCTACACCTTC. Protein product: CASSSTGVNYGYTF.

This clone was found once. The chain combines TRBV18 with TRBJ2-6; 9 bases map to TRBD1. Germline V gene sequence: CDR1 KGHSH, CDR2 LQKENI. Trimming cost V 2 bases and J 4 bases; bases outside gene matches: 9. The CDR3 is made up of 18 amino acids. The CDR3: CASSPSQQGAKGANVLTF. In nucleotides, the CDR3 is TGTGCCAGCTCACCAAGCCAACAGGGGGCAAAGGGGGCCAACGTCCTGACTTTC.

J is TRBJ2-7 and V is TRBV9, with TRBD2 matching 11 bases. Trimming cost V 0 bases and J 3 bases; bases outside gene matches: 2. The CDR3 is 15 amino acids. CDR1 SGDLS and CDR2 YYNGEE come from the germline V gene. The CDR3 loop is CASSVGLAGNYEQYF. For the CDR3, the DNA is TGTGCCAGCAGCGTAGGACTAGCGGGGAACTACGAGCAGTACTTC.

The genes are TRBV5-1 and TRBJ2-3; D is possibly TRBD1 or TRBD2 (5 bases each). The CDR3 contains 14 residues. Germline V gene lookup returns CDR1 SGHRS and CDR2 YFSETQ. V lost 4 bases and J 2 bases, leaving 11 bases between the germline ends. Here the CDR3 reads CASSPGPITDTQYF. In DNA, the CDR3 is TGCGCCAGCAGCCCGGGACCGATCACAGATACGCAGTATTTT.

The V call is TRBV2, the J call TRBJ2-3, with D possibly being TRBD2 (5 bases). Trimming pared 5 bases from V and 3 bases from J, leaving 12 bases between. The CDR3 sequence is 14 residues long. The germline gives CDR1 SNHLY, CDR2 FYNNEI. CDR3 DNA sequence: TGTGCCAGCAGTACTAGATCACTAACAGATACGCAGTATTTT. Translating gives CASSTRSLTDTQYF.

The chain carries TRBV29-1 and TRBJ2-7; weak D call: TRBD1 (6 bases). This CDR3 has 14 residues. The V gene lost 4 bases and the J gene lost 0 bases, with 13 bases spanning the gap. Germline assignment: CDR1 SQVTM and CDR2 ANQGSEA. The CDR3, as DNA: TGCAGCGTTGGGGGGCTAGGCGGCTCCTACGAGCAGTACTTC. Protein: CSVGGLGGSYEQYF.

The chain is built from TRBV5-8 and TRBJ2-1; D gene uncertain. This CDR3 contains 15 residues. The V gene lost 0 bases and the J gene lost 2 bases, with 9 bases spanning the gap. Germline V lookup: CDR1 SGHTS, CDR2 YDEGEE. CDR3 in amino acids: CASSLVGLTYNEQFF. For the CDR3, the DNA is TGTGCCAGCAGCTTGGTTGGGCTAACCTACAATGAGCAGTTCTTC.

CDR3 protein: CAISHGTGRDEQYF. The CDR3 coding sequence is TGTGCCATCAGCCACGGGACAGGTAGGGACGAGCAGTACTTC. The chain is built from TRBV10-3 and TRBJ2-7, with 8 bases that match TRBD1. The J segment lost 5 bases and the V segment lost 6 bases, leaving 9 bases of the junction unmatched. CDR1 is ENHRY, CDR2 SYGVKD, per germline. The CDR3 extends over 14 amino acids.